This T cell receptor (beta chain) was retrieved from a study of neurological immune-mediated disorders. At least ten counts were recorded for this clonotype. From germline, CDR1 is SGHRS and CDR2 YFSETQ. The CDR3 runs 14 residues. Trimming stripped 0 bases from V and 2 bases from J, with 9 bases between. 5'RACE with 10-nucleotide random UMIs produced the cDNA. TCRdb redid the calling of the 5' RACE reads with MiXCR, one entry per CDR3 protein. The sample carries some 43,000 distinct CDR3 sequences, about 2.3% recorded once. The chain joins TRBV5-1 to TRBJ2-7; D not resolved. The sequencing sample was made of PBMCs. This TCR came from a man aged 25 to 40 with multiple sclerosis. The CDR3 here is CASSLDSGPYEQYF. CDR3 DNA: TGCGCCAGCAGCTTGGACAGTGGGCCCTACGAGCAGTACTTC.